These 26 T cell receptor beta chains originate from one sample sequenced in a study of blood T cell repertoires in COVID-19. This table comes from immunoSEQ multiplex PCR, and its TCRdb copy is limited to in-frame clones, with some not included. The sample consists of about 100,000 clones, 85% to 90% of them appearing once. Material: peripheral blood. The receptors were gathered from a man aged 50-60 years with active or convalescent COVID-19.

The CDR3 loop reads CASSLTGTATNEKLFF. The CDR3 DNA sequence: TGTGCCAGCAGCTTGACCGGGACTGCAACTAATGAAAAACTGTTTTTT. V gene TRBV5-8 combines with J gene TRBJ1-4, with D maybe TRBD1 (5 bases). Per the germline V gene, CDR1 is SGHTS and CDR2 is YDEGEE. This CDR3 spans 16 amino acids. Trimming took 1 base from V and 0 from J, leaving 10 bases between them.

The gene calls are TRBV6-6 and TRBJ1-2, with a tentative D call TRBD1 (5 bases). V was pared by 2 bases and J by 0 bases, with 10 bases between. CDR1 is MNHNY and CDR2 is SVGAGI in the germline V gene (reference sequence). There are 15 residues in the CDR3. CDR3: CASSYDRGTNYGYTF. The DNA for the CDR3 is TGTGCCAGCAGTTACGATCGGGGGACTAACTATGGCTACACCTTC.

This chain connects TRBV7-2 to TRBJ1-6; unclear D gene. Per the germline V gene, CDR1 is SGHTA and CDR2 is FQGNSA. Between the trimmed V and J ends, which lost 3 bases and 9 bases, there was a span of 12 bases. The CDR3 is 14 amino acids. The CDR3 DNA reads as TGTGCCAGCAGCTTCCAGGCTTGGGCTTCACCCCTCCACTTT. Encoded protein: CASSFQAWASPLHF.

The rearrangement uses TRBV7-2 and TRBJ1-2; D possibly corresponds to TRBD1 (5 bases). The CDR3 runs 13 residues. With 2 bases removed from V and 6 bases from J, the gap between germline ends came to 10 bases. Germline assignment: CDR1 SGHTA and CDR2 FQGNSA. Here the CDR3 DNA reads TGTGCCAGCAGCTTATGGTCAGGGAATGGCTACACCTTC. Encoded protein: CASSLWSGNGYTF.

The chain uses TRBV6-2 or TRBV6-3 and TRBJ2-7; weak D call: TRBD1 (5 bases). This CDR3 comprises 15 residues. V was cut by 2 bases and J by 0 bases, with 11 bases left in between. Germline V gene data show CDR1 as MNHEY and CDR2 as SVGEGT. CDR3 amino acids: CASSYGSDSSYEQYF. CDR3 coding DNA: TGTGCCAGCAGTTACGGATCAGACAGCTCCTACGAGCAGTACTTC.

CDR3 nucleotide sequence: TGTGCCAGTAGTATGGGACACTTAAACACCGGGGAGCTGTTTTTT. Protein product: CASSMGHLNTGELFF. V gene TRBV19 combines with J gene TRBJ2-2, with TRBD1 as a possible D gene (6 bases). The ends were cut back, 3 bases at V and 2 bases at J, with 10 bases in the middle. Per the germline V gene, CDR1 is LNHDA and CDR2 is SQIVND (reference sequence). This CDR3 spans 15 amino acids.

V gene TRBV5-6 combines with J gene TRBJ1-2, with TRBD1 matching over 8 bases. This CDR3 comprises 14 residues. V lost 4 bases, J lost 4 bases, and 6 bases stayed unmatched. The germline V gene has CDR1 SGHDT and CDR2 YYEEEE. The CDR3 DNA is TGTGCCAGCAGCATTGACAGGGGCGTCTATGGCTACACCTTC. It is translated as CASSIDRGVYGYTF.

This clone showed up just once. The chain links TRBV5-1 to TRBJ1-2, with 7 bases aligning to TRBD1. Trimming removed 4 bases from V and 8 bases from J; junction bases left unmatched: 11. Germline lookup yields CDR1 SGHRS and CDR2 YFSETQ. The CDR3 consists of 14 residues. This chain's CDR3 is CASSITGEGRGYTF. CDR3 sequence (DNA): TGCGCCAGCAGCATAACAGGGGAAGGGCGAGGCTACACCTTC.

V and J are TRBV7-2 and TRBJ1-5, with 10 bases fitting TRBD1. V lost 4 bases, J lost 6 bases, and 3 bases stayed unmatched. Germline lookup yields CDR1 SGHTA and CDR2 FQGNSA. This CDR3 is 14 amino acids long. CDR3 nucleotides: TGTGCCAGCAGCTCGGGACAGGGGATTCAGCCCCAGCATTTT. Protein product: CASSSGQGIQPQHF.

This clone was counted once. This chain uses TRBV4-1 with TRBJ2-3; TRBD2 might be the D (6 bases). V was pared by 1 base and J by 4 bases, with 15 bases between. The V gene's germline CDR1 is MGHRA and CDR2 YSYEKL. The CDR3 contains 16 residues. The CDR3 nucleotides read TGCGCCAGCAGCCAAGTGGCGGGGAAAGAGGCAGATACGCAGTATTTT. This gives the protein CASSQVAGKEADTQYF.

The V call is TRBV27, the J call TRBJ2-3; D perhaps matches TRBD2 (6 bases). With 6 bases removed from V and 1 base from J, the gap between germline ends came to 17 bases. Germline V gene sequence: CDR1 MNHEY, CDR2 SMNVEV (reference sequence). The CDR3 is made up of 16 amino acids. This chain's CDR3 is CASSPGRGWGTDTQYF. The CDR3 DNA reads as TGTGCCAGCAGCCCTGGCCGGGGGTGGGGCACAGATACGCAGTATTTT.

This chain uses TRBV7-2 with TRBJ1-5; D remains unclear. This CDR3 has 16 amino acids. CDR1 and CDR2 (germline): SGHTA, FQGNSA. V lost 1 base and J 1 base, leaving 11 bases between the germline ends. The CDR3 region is CASSLESAISNQPQHF. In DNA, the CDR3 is TGTGCCAGCAGCTTAGAGTCCGCTATAAGCAATCAGCCCCAGCATTTT.

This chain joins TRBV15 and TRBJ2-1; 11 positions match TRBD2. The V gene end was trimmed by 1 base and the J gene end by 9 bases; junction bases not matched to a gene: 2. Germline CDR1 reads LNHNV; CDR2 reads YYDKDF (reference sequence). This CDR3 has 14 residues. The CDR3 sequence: CATSRVTSGGEQFF. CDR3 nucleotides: TGTGCCACCAGCAGAGTTACTAGCGGGGGTGAGCAGTTCTTC. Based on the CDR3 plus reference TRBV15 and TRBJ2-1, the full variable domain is DAMVIQNPRYQVTQFGKPVTLSCSQTLNHNVMYWYQQKSSQAPKLLFHYYDKDFNNEADTPDNFQSRRPNTSFCFLDIRSPGLGDTAMYLCATSRVTSGGEQFFGPGTRLTVL.

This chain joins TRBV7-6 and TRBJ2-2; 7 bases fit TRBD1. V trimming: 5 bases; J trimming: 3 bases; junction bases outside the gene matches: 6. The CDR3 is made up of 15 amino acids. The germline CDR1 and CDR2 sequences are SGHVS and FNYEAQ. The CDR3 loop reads CASSPRQGDTGELFF. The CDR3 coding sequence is TGTGCCAGCAGCCCGCGACAGGGAGACACCGGGGAGCTGTTTTTT.

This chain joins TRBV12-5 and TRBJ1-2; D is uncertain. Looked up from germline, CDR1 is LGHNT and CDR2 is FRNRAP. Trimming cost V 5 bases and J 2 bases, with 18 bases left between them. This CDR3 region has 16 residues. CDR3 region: CASGPSGGSMNYGYTF. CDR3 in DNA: TGTGCTAGTGGTCCCTCCGGAGGGAGCATGAACTATGGCTACACCTTC.

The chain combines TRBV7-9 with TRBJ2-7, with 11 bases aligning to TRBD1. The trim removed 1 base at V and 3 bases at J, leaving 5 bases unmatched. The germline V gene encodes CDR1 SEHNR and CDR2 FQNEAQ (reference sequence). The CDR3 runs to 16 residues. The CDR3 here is CASSLEGTGGNYEQYF. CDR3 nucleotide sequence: TGTGCCAGCAGCTTAGAGGGGACAGGGGGTAACTACGAGCAGTACTTC.

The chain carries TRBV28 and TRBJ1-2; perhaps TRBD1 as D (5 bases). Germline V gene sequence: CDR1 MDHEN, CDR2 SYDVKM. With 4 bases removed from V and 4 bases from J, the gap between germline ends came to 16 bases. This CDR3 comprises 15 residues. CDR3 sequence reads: CASSSPGNGGYGYTF. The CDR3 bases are TGTGCCAGCAGTTCCCCAGGGAATGGTGGCTATGGCTACACCTTC.

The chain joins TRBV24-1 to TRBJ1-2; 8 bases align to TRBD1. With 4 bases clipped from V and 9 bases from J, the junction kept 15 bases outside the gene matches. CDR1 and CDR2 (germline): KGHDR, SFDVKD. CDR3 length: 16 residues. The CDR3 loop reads CATSDRTGIGTDRYTF. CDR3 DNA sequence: TGTGCCACCAGTGACAGGACAGGGATTGGTACGGATCGCTACACCTTC.

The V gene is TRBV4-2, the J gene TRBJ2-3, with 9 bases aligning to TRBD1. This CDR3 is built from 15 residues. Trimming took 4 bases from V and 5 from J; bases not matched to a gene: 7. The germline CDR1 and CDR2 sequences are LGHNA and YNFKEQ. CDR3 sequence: CASSPQGQGRDTQYF. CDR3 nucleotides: TGTGCCAGCAGCCCCCAAGGACAGGGGAGAGATACGCAGTATTTT.

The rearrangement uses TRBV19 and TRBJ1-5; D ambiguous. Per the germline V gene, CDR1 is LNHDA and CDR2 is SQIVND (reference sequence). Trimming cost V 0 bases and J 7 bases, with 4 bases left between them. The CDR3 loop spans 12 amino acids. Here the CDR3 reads CASSIEEQPQHF. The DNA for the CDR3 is TGTGCCAGTAGTATAGAAGAGCAGCCCCAGCATTTT. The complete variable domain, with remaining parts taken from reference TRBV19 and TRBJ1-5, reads DGGITQSPKYLFRKEGQNVTLSCEQNLNHDAMYWYRQDPGQGLRLIYYSQIVNDFQKGDIAEGYSVSREKKESFPLTVTSAQKNPTAFYLCASSIEEQPQHFGDGTRLSIL.

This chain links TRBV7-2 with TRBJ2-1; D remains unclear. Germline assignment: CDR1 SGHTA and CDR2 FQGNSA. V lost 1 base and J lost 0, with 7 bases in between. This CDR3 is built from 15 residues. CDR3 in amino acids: CASSLDSSSYNEQFF. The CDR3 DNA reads TGTGCCAGCAGCTTAGACTCTAGCTCCTACAATGAGCAGTTCTTC.

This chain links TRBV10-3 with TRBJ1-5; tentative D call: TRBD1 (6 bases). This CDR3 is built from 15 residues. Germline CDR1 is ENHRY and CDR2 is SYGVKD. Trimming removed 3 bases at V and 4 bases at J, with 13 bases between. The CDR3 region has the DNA TGTGCCATCAGTGAATTGGGGGCCGGGAATCAGCCCCAGCATTTT. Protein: CAISELGAGNQPQHF.

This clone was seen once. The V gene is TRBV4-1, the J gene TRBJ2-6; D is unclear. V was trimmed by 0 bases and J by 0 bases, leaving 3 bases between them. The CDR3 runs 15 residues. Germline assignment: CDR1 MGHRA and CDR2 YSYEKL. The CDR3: CASSQDLSGANVLTF. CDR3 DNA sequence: TGCGCCAGCAGCCAAGATCTCTCTGGGGCCAACGTCCTGACTTTC.

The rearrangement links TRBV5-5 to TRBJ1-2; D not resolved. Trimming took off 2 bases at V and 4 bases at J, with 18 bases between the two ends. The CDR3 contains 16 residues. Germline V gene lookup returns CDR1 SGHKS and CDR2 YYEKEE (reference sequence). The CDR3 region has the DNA TGTGCCAGCAGCTTTTTTGATCAAAGAGATCGCTATGGCTACACCTTC. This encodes CASSFFDQRDRYGYTF.

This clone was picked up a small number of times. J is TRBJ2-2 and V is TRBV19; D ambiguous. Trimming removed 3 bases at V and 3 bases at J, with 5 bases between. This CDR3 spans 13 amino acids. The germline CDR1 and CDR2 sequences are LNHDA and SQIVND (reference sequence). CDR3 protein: CASSMTYTGELFF. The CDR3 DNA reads TGTGCCAGTAGTATGACATACACCGGGGAGCTGTTTTTT. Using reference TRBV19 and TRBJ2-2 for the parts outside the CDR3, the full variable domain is DGGITQSPKYLFRKEGQNVTLSCEQNLNHDAMYWYRQDPGQGLRLIYYSQIVNDFQKGDIAEGYSVSREKKESFPLTVTSAQKNPTAFYLCASSMTYTGELFFGEGSRLTVL.

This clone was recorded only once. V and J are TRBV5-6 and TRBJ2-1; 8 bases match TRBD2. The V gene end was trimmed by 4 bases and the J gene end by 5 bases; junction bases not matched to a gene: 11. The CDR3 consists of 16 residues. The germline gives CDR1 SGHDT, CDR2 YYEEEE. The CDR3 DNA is TGTGCCAGCAGCGCAGCGGGGGCCCCCTTGAACAATGAGCAGTTCTTC. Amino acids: CASSAAGAPLNNEQFF.